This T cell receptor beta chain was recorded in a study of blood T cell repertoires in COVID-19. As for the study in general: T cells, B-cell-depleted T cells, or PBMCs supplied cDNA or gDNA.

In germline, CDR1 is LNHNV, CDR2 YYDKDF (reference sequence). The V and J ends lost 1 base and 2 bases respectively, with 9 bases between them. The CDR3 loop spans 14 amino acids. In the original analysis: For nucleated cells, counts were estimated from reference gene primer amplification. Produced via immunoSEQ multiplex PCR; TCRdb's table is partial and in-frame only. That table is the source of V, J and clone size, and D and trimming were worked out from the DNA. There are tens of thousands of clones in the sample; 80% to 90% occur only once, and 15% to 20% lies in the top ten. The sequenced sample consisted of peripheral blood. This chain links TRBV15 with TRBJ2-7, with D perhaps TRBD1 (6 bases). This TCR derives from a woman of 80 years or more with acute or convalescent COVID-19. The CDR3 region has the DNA TGTGCCACCAGCAGAGGTACAGGGCCCTACGAGCAGTACTTC. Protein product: CATSRGTGPYEQYF.